There are a few counts of the clone carrying this T cell receptor beta chain. It may be a read error: a sequence one base away is much more abundant. Trimming left V 5 bases short and J 0 bases short, with 11 bases between. This CDR3 has 14 amino acids. The germline V gene has CDR1 SGHNT and CDR2 YYREEE (reference sequence). The data derive from a study of tumor and adjacent non-tumor tissue in lung cancer. Three rounds of nested PCR, following a modified ARM-PCR protocol, produced the TCRbeta library. TCRdb processed the multiplex PCR reads anew with MiXCR; each CDR3 protein has one entry. Here the sample spans over 130,000 distinct CDR3 sequences, around 66% being singletons. RNA was extracted from bulk tissue without any cell sorting. Donors were chemotherapy-naive, newly diagnosed lung cancer surgical patients in China, August–late 2014.

The sequence was collected from a man between 60 and 75 years old with small cell lung cancer. The sample comprised lung tumor tissue. The chain uses TRBV5-4 and TRBJ1-2, with D perhaps matching TRBD1 (6 bases). DNA of the CDR3: TGTGCCAGCAGAGGGGGACGGGCTAACTATGGCTACACCTTC. This translates into CASRGGRANYGYTF. The full variable domain, rest sourced from reference TRBV5-4 and TRBJ1-2, is ETGVTQSPTHLIKTRGQQVTLRCSSQSGHNTVSWYQQALGQGPQFIFQYYREEENGRGNFPPRFSGLQFPNYSSELNVNALELDDSALYLCASRGGRANYGYTFGSGTRLTVV.